This T cell receptor (beta chain) was found in a study of T cell responses to AZD1222 COVID-19 vaccine. Study-level results: Donors were largely white British and mainly female; clonal diversity was possibly underestimated. In all cases, repertoires were sampled only after the peak T cell response. Unmutated variant regions reportedly attract nearly half of all spike-specific TCRs.

About this clone itself: Its specificity is unknown.

Trimming removed 5 bases from V and 2 bases from J, with 10 bases in between. The CDR3 is 13 residues long. The germline V gene has CDR1 MNHEY and CDR2 SVGAGI. The method was immunoSEQ multiplex PCR; TCRdb's version includes in-frame clones alone and lacks a portion of them. The sample carries some 150,000 clones, roughly nine tenths recorded once. This TCR came from an adult in good health. Specimen: peripheral blood, collected on day 0 of MenACWY control vaccination. The chain links TRBV6-5 to TRBJ2-7; tentatively, D is TRBD1 (6 bases). CDR3 sequence (DNA): TGTGCCAGCAGTACAGGGAGAACCTACGAGCAGTACGTC. Translated, it gives CASSTGRTYEQYV.